The clone carrying this T cell receptor (beta chain) was observed many times. Its antigen is unknown. This sample is drawn from a study of blood T cells in healthy people across ages. Background on the study: Researchers report that template switching captured about one barcoded beta molecule per two T cells.

Study observations and caveats: Age brought a roughly linear fall in TCR beta diversity measured per million T cells.

CDR1 and CDR2 from the germline V gene are DFQATT and SNEGSKA (reference sequence). This CDR3 comprises 13 residues. Unmatched junction bases numbered 4, after V lost 1 base and J lost 5 bases. The authors ran a second PCR of roughly 6 to 12 cycles using a sample-barcoded 5' primer and a J-beta primer mix. All cDNA molecules were each tagged by a template-switch adaptor with 12 random nucleotides. Every sample gave at least 2.5 million paired-end reads containing CDR3. TCRdb re-derived calls from the 5' RACE reads in MiXCR, one entry per CDR3 protein. The sample records hundreds of thousands of distinct CDR3 sequences, roughly 30% being singletons.

The TCR sequence derives from a woman aged 80 or older in good health. Material: blood. The V gene is TRBV20-1, the J gene TRBJ2-5; 7 positions match TRBD2. For the CDR3, the DNA is TGCAGTGCTAGAGTCGGGAGGTGGGAGACCCAGTACTTC. It is translated as CSARVGRWETQYF.